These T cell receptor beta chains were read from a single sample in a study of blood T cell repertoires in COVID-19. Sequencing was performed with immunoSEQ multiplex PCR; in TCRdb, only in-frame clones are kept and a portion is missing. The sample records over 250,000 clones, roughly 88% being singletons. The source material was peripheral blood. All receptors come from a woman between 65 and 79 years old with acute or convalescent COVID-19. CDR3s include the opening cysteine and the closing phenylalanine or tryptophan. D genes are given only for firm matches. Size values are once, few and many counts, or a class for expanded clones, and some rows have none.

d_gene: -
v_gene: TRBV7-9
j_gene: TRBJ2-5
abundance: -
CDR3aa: CASSFGKWRREETQYF
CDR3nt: TGTGCCAGCAGCTTTGGAAAATGGAGGAGGGAGGAGACCCAGTACTTC

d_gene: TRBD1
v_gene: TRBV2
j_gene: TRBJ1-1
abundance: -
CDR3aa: CARTRPGQVQNTEAFF
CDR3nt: TGTGCCAGGACTAGACCGGGACAGGTTCAGAACACTGAAGCTTTCTTT

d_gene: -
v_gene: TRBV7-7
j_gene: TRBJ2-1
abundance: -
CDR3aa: CASSFSEGQGEQFF
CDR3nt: TGTGCTAGCAGTTTCAGCGAGGGCCAAGGTGAGCAGTTCTTC

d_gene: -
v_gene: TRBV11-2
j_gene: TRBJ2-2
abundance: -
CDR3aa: CASSFSGDTGELFF
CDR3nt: TGTGCCAGCAGCTTCTCGGGGGACACCGGGGAGCTGTTTTTT

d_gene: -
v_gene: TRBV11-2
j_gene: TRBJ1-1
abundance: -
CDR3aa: CASSFRNTEAFF
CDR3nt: TGTGCCAGCAGCTTCCGGAACACTGAAGCTTTCTTT

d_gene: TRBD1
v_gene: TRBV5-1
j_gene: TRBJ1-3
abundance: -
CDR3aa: CASSQTGFAGNTIYF
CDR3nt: TGCGCCAGCAGTCAGACAGGGTTCGCTGGAAACACCATATATTTT

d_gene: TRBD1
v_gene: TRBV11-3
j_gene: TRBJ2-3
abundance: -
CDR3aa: CASSERQGGLGDTQYF
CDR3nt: TGTGCCAGCAGCGAGCGACAGGGCGGGTTGGGAGATACGCAGTATTTT

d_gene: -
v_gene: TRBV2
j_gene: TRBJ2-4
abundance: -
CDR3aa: CASSGQEKNIQYF
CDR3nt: TGTGCCAGCAGTGGGCAGGAAAAAAACATTCAGTACTTC

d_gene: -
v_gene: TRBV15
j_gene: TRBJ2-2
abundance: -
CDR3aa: CATSRDRGWVGELFF
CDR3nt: TGTGCCACCAGCAGAGATCGAGGGTGGGTCGGGGAGCTGTTTTTT

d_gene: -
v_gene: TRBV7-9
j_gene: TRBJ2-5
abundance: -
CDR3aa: CASTPLLSGAAKETQYF
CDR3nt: TGTGCCAGCACCCCCCTACTGTCGGGTGCGGCGAAGGAGACCCAGTACTTC

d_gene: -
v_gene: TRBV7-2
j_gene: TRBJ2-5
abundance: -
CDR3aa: CASSLGEGGQETQYF
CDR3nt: TGTGCCAGCAGCTTAGGCGAGGGAGGACAAGAGACCCAGTACTTC

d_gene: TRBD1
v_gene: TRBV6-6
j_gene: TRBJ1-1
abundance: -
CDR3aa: CASSYSNRDSEAFF
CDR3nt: TGTGCCAGCAGTTACTCGAACCGGGACAGTGAAGCTTTCTTT

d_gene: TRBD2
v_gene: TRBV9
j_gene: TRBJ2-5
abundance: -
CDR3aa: CASSAAGEGETQYF
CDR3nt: TGTGCCAGCAGCGCGGCGGGGGAGGGAGAGACCCAGTACTTC

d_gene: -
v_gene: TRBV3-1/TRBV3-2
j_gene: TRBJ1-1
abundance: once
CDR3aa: CASSQVRGTEAFF
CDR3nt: TGTGCCAGCAGCCAAGTACGGGGCACTGAAGCTTTCTTT

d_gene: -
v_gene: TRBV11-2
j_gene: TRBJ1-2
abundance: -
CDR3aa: CASSSGYGYTF
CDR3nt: TGTGCCAGCAGCTCAGGGTATGGCTACACCTTC

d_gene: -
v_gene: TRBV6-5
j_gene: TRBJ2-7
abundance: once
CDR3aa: CASSYSPEAGYEQYF
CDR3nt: TGTGCCAGCAGTTACAGCCCGGAGGCGGGGTACGAGCAGTACTTC

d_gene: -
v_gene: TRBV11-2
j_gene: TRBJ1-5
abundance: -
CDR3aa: CASSLEASNQPQHF
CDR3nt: TGTGCCAGCAGCTTAGAGGCAAGTAATCAGCCCCAGCATTTT

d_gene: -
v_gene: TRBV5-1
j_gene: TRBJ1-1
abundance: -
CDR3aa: CASSLRENTEAFF
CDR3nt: TGCGCCAGCAGCTTACGAGAGAACACTGAAGCTTTCTTT

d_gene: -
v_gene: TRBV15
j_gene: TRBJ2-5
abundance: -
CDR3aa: CATSDGGRGETQYF
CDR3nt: TGTGCCACCAGCGATGGTGGAAGGGGGGAGACCCAGTACTTC

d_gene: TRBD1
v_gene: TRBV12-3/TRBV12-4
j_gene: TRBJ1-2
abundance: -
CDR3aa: CASSGGLYGYTF
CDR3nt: TGTGCCAGCTCAGGGGGGCTCTATGGCTACACCTTC

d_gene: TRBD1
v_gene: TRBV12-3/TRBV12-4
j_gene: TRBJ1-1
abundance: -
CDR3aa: CASSRQGTEAFF
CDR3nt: TGTGCCAGCAGCCGACAGGGGACTGAAGCTTTCTTT

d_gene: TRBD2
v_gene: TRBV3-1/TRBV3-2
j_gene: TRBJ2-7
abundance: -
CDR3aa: CASSQGTSIYEQYF
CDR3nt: TGTGCCAGCAGCCAAGGGACTAGTATCTACGAGCAGTACTTC

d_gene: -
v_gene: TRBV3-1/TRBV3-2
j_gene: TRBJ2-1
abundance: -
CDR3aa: CASSQDRGRVYEQFF
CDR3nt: TGTGCCAGCAGCCAAGACAGGGGCAGGGTCTATGAGCAGTTCTTC

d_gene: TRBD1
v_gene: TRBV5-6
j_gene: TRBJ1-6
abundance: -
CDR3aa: CASSLGRWTGSPLHF
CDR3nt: TGTGCCAGCAGCTTAGGTCGCTGGACAGGGTCACCCCTCCACTTT

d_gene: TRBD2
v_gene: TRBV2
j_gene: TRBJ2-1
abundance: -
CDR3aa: CASSELRLAGNNEQFF
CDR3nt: TGTGCCAGCAGTGAACTGCGACTAGCGGGGAACAATGAGCAGTTCTTC

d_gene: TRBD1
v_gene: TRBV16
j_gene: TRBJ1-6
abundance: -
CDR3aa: CASSSGTGQFSPLHF
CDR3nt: TGTGCCAGCAGCTCCGGGACAGGGCAATTTTCACCCCTCCACTTT

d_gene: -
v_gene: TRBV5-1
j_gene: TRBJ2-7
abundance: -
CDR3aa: CASSSIYEQYF
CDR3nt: TGCGCCAGCAGCTCAATCTACGAGCAGTACTTC

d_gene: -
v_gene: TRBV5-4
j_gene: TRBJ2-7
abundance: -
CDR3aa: CASSLDRTSEQYF
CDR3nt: TGTGCCAGCAGCTTGGACAGGACCTCGGAACAGTACTTC

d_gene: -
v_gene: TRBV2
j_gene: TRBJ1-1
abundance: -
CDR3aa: CASREPRTEAFF
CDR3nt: TGTGCCAGCCGAGAGCCCAGGACTGAAGCTTTCTTT

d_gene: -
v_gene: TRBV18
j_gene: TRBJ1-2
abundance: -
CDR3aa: CASSMGAGYGYTF
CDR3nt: TGTGCCAGCTCAATGGGGGCTGGCTATGGCTACACCTTC

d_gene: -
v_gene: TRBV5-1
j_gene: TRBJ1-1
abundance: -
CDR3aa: CASSLRQVKMNTEAFF
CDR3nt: TGCGCCAGCAGCCTACGACAGGTTAAGATGAACACTGAAGCTTTCTTT

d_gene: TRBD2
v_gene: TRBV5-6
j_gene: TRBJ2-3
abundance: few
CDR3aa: CASSQPLSGGSTDTQYF
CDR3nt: TGTGCCAGCAGCCAACCACTTAGCGGGGGTAGCACAGATACGCAGTATTTT

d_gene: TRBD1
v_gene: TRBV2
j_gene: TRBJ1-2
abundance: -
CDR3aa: CASSEMTGYYTF
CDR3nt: TGTGCCAGCAGTGAAATGACAGGGTACTACACCTTC

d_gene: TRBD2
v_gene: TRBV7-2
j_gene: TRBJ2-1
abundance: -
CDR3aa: CASSLRWRGSSYNEQFF
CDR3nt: TGTGCCAGCAGCCTGCGGTGGCGGGGGAGCTCCTACAATGAGCAGTTCTTC

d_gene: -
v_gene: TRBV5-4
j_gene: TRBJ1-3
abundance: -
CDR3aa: CASSSKSSGNTIYF
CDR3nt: TGTGCCAGCAGCTCGAAGAGCTCTGGAAACACCATATATTTT

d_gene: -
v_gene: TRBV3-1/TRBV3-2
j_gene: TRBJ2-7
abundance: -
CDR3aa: CASSHGGGRGSYEQYF
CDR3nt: TGTGCCAGCAGCCACGGCGGCGGCCGAGGGTCCTACGAGCAGTACTTC

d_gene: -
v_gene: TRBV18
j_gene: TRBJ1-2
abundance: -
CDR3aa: CASSEQQENYGYTF
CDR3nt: TGTGCCAGCTCAGAACAACAGGAGAACTATGGCTACACCTTC

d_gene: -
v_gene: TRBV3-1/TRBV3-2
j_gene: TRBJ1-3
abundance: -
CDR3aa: CASSQRGGPDTIYF
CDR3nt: TGTGCCAGCAGCCAAAGGGGAGGGCCGGACACCATATATTTT

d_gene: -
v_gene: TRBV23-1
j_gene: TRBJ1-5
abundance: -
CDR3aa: CASSHSKRATTNVRFYSNQPQHF
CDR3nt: TGCGCCAGCAGTCACTCGAAGAGGGCCACAACCAACGTGCGGTTTTATAGCAATCAGCCCCAGCATTTT

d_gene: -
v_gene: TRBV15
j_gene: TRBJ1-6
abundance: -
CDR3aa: CATSRAGVGTPLHF
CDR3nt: TGTGCCACCAGCAGAGCAGGGGTAGGGACACCCCTCCACTTT

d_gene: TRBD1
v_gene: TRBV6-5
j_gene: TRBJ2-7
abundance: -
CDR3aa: CASSRSRDSYEQYF
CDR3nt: TGTGCCAGCTCACGTTCACGGGACAGCTACGAGCAGTACTTC

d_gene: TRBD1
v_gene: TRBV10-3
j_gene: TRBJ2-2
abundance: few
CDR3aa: CAIRDLTGVTGELFF
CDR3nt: TGTGCCATCAGGGATCTGACAGGGGTAACCGGGGAGCTGTTTTTT

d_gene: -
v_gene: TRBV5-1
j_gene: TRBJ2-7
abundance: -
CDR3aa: CASSLSLVTGGRTYEQYF
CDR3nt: TGCGCCAGCAGCTTGAGTTTAGTAACCGGAGGGAGAACCTACGAGCAGTACTTC

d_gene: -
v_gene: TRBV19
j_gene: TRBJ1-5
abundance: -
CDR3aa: CASSTQDSYNQPQHF
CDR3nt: TGTGCCAGTAGTACTCAGGACAGTTACAATCAGCCCCAGCATTTT

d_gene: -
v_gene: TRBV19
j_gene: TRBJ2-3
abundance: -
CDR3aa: CASSMERRVTDTQYF
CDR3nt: TGTGCCAGTAGTATGGAGCGGCGGGTCACAGATACGCAGTATTTT

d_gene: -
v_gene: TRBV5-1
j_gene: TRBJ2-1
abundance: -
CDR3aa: CASSSWGGDYNEQFF
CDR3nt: TGCGCCAGCAGCTCCTGGGGAGGAGACTACAATGAGCAGTTCTTC

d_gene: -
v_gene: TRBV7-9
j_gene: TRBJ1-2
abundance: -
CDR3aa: CASSLDGYGYTF
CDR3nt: TGTGCCAGCAGCTTAGACGGCTATGGCTACACCTTC

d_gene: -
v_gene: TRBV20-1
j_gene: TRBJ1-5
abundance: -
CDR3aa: CSASSPEGNQPQHF
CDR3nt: TGCAGTGCTAGTTCCCCCGAGGGAAATCAGCCCCAGCATTTT

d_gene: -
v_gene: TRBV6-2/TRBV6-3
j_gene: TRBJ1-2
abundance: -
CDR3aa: CASSYGTLAHYGYTF
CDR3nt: TGTGCCAGCAGTTACGGTACATTAGCACACTATGGCTACACCTTC

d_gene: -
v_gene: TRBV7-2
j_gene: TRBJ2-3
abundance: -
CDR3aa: CASSSHGGRVADTQYF
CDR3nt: TGTGCCAGCAGCTCGCATGGGGGGAGAGTGGCAGATACGCAGTATTTT

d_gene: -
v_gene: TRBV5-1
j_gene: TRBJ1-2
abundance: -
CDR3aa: CASSLTDRTGGYTF
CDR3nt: TGCGCCAGCAGCTTAACGGATAGAACAGGGGGCTACACCTTC

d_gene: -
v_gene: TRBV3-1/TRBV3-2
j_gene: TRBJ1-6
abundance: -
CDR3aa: CASSQGMGHYNSPLHF
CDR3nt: TGTGCCAGCAGCCAAGGTATGGGCCACTATAATTCACCCCTCCACTTT

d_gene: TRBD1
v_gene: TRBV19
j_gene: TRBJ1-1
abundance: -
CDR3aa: CASGQGNTEAFF
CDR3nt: TGTGCCAGTGGACAGGGGAACACTGAAGCTTTCTTT